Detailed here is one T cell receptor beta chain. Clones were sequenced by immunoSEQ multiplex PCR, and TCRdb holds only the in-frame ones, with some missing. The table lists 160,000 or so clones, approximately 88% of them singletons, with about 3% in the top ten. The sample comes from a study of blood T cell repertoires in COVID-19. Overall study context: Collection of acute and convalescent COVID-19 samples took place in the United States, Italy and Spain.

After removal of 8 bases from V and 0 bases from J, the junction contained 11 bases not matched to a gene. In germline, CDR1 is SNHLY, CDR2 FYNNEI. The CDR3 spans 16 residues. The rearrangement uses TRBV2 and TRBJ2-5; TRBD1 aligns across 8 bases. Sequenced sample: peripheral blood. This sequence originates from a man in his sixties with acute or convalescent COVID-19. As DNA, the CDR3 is TGTGCCAGCCAGCATAGGACAGGGTACGACCAAGAGACCCAGTACTTC. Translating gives CASQHRTGYDQETQYF.